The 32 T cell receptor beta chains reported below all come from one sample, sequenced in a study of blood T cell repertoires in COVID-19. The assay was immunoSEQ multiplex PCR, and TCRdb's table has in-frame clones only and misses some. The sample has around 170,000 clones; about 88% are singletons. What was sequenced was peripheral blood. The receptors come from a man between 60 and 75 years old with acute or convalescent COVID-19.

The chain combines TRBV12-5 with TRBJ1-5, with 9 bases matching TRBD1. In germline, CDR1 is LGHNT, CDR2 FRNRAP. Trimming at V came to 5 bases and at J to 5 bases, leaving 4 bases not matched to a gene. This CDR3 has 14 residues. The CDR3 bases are TGTGCTAGTGGTAAGACAGGGGGAGATCAGCCCCAGCATTTT. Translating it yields CASGKTGGDQPQHF.

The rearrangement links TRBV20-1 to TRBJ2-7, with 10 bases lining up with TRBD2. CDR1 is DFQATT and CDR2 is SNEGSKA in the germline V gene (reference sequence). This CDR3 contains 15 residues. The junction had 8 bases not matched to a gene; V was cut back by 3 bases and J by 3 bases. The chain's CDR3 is CSASRRTSGFYEQYF. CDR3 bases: TGCAGTGCTAGTAGAAGGACTAGCGGTTTCTACGAGCAGTACTTC.

CDR3 in DNA: TGTGCCAGTAGTATTGAGGGAGACGAGCAGTACTTC. This codes for CASSIEGDEQYF. The chain uses TRBV19 and TRBJ2-7; a weak D match, TRBD2 (5 bases). Germline assignment: CDR1 LNHDA and CDR2 SQIVND (reference sequence). Trimming shortened V by 3 bases and J by 5 bases, and 8 bases separated the two germline ends. The CDR3 is 12 residues long. The full variable domain, with the rest looked up from reference TRBV19 and TRBJ2-7, is DGGITQSPKYLFRKEGQNVTLSCEQNLNHDAMYWYRQDPGQGLRLIYYSQIVNDFQKGDIAEGYSVSREKKESFPLTVTSAQKNPTAFYLCASSIEGDEQYFGPGTRLTVT.

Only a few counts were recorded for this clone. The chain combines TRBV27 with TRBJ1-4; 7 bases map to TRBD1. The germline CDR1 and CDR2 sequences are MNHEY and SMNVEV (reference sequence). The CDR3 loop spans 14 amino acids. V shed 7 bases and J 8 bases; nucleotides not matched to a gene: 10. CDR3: CASTKDRLREKLFF. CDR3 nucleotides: TGTGCCAGCACCAAGGACAGGCTACGAGAAAAACTGTTTTTT.

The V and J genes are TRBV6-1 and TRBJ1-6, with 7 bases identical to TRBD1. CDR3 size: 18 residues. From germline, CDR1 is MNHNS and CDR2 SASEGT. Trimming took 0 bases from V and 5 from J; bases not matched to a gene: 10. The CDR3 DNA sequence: TGTGCCAGCAGTGAAGCCTCCCACAGGGGTTGGAATAATTCACCCCTCCACTTT. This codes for CASSEASHRGWNNSPLHF.

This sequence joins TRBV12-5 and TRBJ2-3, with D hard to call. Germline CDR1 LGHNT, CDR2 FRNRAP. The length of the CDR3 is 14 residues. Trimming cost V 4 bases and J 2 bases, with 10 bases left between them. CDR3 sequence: CASGSRLFTDTQYF. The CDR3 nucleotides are TGTGCTAGTGGTTCCAGGTTATTCACAGATACGCAGTATTTT.

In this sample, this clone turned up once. CDR3 in amino acids: CASSITTGFLNEQYF. DNA of the CDR3: TGTGCCAGTAGTATTACTACAGGCTTCTTGAACGAGCAGTACTTC. The chain carries TRBV19 and TRBJ2-7; D is possibly TRBD1 (5 bases). Trimming shortened V by 3 bases and J by 5 bases, and 17 bases separated the two germline ends. The CDR3 sequence is 15 residues long. Germline loops: CDR1 LNHDA, CDR2 SQIVND (reference sequence). Variable domain in full (rest from reference TRBV19 and TRBJ2-7): DGGITQSPKYLFRKEGQNVTLSCEQNLNHDAMYWYRQDPGQGLRLIYYSQIVNDFQKGDIAEGYSVSREKKESFPLTVTSAQKNPTAFYLCASSITTGFLNEQYFGPGTRLTVT.

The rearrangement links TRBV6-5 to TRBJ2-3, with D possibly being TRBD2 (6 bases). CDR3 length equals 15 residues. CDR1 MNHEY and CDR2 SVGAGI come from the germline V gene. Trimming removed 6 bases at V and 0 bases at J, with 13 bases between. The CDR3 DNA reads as TGTGCCAGCAGCCCGGAGGGTCGAAGCACAGATACGCAGTATTTT. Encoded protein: CASSPEGRSTDTQYF.

CDR3 region: CASSSAQVTDTQYF. CDR3 DNA sequence: TGTGCCAGCAGCTCGGCCCAGGTCACAGATACGCAGTATTTT. The J gene is TRBJ2-3, the V gene TRBV7-2; D gene unclear. Germline CDR1 and CDR2: SGHTA and FQGNSA. The CDR3 spans 14 residues. Trimming removed 4 bases from V and 2 bases from J, with 10 bases in between. Supplemented by reference TRBV7-2 and TRBJ2-3, the full variable domain reads GAGVSQSPSNKVTEKGKDVELRCDPISGHTALYWYRQSLGQGLEFLIYFQGNSAPDKSGLPSDRFSAERTGGSVSTLTIQRTQQEDSAVYLCASSSAQVTDTQYFGPGTRLTVL.

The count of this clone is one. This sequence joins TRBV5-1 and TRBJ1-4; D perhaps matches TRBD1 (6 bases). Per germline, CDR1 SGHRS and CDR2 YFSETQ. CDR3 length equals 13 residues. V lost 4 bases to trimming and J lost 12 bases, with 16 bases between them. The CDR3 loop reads CASSILQGLELFF. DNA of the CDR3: TGCGCCAGCAGCATACTACAGGGTTTAGAACTGTTTTTT.

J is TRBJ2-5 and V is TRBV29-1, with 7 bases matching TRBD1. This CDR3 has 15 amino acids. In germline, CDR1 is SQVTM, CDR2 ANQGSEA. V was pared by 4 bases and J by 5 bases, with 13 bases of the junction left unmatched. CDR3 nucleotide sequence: TGCAGCGTTGGAAAGACAGGGATCTCTGGGGAGACCCAGTACTTC. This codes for CSVGKTGISGETQYF.

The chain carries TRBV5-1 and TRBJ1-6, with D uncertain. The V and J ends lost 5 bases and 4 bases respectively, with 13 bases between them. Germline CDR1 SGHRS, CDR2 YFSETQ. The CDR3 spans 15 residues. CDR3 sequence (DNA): TGCGCCAGCAGAATGAGACAAACTTATAATTCACCCCTCCACTTT. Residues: CASRMRQTYNSPLHF. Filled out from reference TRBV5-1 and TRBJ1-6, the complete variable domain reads KAGVTQTPRYLIKTRGQQVTLSCSPISGHRSVSWYQQTPGQGLQFLFEYFSETQRNKGNFPGRFSGRQFSNSRSEMNVSTLELGDSALYLCASRMRQTYNSPLHFGNGTRLTVT.

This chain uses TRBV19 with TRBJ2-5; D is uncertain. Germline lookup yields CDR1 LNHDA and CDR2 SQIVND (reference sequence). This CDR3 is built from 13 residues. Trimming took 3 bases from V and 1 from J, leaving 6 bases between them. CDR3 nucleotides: TGTGCCAGTAGTATTCCCCTCCAAGAGACCCAGTACTTC. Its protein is CASSIPLQETQYF.

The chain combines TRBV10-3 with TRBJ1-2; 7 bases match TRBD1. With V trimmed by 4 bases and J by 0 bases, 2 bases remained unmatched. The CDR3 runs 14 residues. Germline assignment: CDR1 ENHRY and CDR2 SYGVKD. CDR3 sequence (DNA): TGTGCCATCAGTGGACAGGGAGCTAACTATGGCTACACCTTC. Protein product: CAISGQGANYGYTF.

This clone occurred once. CDR3 protein: CASSPDRGQYEQYF. The CDR3 DNA sequence: TGTGCCAGCAGCCCGGACAGGGGGCAATACGAGCAGTACTTC. The V call is TRBV7-2, the J call TRBJ2-7; 11 bases align to TRBD1. With V trimmed by 5 bases and J by 4 bases, 4 bases remained unmatched. The CDR3 totals 14 residues. The germline gives CDR1 SGHTA, CDR2 FQGNSA.

CDR3 protein: CATSDGFYGYTF. The CDR3, as DNA: TGTGCCACCAGTGACGGGTTTTATGGCTACACCTTC. This chain joins TRBV24-1 and TRBJ1-2; D unclear. Trimming left V 4 bases short and J 5 bases short, with 7 bases between. The length of the CDR3 is 12 residues. CDR1 KGHDR and CDR2 SFDVKD come from the germline V gene.

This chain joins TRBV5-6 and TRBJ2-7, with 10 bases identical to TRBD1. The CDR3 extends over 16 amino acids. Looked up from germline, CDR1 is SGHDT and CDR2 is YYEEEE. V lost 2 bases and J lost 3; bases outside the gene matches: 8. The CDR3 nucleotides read TGTGCCAGCAGCTTAGAGACAGGGGGCAAGGACTACGAGCAGTACTTC. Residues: CASSLETGGKDYEQYF.

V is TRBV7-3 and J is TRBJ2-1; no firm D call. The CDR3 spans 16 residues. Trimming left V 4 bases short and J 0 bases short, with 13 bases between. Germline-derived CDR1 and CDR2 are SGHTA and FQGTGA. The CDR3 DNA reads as TGTGCCAGCAGCTGGTCGTCCTCCAGCTCCTACAATGAGCAGTTCTTC. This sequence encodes CASSWSSSSSYNEQFF.

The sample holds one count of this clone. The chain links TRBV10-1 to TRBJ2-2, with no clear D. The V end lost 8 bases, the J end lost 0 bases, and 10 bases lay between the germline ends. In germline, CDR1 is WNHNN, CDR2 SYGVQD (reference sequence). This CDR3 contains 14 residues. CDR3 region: CASGPGSNTGELFF. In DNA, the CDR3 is TGCGCCAGCGGTCCGGGTTCGAACACCGGGGAGCTGTTTTTT.

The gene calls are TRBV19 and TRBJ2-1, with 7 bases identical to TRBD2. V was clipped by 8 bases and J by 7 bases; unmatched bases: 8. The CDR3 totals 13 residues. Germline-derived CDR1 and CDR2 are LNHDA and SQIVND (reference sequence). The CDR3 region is CASAGVPGNEQFF. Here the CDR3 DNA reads TGTGCCAGTGCGGGAGTTCCGGGGAATGAGCAGTTCTTC.

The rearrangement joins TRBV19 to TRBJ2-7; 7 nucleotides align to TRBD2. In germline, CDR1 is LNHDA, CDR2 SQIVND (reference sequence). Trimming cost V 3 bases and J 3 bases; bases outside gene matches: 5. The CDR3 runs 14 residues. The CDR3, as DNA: TGTGCCAGTAGTATCCGAGCGGGACGCTACGAGCAGTACTTC. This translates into CASSIRAGRYEQYF.

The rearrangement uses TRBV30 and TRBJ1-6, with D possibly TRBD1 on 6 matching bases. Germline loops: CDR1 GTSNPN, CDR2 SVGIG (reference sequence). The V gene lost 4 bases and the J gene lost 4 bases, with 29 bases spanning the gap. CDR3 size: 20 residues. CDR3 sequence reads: CAWNFALPGGGSSYNSPLHF. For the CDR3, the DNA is TGTGCCTGGAATTTTGCGCTCCCGGGAGGGGGATCGTCTTATAATTCACCCCTCCACTTT.

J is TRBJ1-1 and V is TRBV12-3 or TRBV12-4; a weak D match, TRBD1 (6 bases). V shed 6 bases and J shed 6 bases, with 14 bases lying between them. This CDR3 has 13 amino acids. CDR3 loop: CASSRSGVPEAFF. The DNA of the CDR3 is TGTGCCAGCAGCAGGTCAGGGGTCCCTGAAGCTTTCTTT.

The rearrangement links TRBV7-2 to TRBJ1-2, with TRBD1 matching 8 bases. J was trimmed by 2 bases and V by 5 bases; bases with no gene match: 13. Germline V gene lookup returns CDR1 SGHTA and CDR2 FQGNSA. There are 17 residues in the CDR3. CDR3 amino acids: CASSLTGEAGGNYGYTF. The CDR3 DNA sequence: TGTGCCAGCAGCCTCACTGGTGAGGCAGGGGGCAACTATGGCTACACCTTC.

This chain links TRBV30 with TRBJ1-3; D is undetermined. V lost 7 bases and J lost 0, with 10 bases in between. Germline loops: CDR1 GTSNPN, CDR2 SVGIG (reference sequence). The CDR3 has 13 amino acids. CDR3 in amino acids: CASSESSGNTIYF. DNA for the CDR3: TGTGCCTCTTCGGAGAGCTCTGGAAACACCATATATTTT.

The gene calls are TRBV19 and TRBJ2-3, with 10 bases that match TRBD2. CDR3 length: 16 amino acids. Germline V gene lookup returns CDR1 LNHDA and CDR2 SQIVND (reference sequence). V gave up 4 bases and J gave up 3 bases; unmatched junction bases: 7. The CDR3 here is CASSTSSGRVTDTQYF. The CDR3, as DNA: TGTGCCAGTAGTACTTCGAGCGGGAGGGTAACAGATACGCAGTATTTT.

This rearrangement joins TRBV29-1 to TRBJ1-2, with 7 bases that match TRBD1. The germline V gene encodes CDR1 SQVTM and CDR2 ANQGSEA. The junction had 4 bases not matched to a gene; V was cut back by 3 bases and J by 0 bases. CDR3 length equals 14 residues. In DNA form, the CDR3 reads TGCAGCGTTGACCCACAGGGGTCTAACTATGGCTACACCTTC. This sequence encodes CSVDPQGSNYGYTF.

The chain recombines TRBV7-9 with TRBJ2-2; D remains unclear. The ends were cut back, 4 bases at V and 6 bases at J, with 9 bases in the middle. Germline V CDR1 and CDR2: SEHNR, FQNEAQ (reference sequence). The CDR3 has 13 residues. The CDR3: CASSWAGSGELFF. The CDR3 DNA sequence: TGTGCCAGCAGCTGGGCTGGCTCCGGGGAGCTGTTTTTT.

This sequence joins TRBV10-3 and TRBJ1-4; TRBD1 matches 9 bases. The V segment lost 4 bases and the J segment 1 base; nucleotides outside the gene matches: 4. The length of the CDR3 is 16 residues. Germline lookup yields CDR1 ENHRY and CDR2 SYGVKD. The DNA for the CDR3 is TGTGCCATCAGTGGGGACAGGGAGGAAACTAATGAAAAACTGTTTTTT. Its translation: CAISGDREETNEKLFF.

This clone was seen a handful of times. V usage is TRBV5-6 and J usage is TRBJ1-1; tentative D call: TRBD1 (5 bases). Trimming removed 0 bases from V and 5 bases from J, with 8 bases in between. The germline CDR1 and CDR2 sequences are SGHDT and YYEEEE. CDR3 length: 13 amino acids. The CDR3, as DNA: TGTGCCAGCAGCTTGGCAGGGCAAACTGAAGCTTTCTTT. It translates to CASSLAGQTEAFF.

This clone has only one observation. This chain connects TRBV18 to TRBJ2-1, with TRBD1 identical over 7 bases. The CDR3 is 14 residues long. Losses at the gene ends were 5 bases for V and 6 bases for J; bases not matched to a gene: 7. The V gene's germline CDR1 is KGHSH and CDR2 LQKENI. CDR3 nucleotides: TGTGCCAGCTCAGAAACAGGGGTACGCAATGAGCAGTTCTTC. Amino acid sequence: CASSETGVRNEQFF.

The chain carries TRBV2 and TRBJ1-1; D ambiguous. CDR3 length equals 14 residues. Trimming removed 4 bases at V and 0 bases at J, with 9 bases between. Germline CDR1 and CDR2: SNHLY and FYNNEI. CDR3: CASSAGILNTEAFF. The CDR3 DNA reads TGTGCCAGCAGTGCCGGGATCTTGAACACTGAAGCTTTCTTT.